The clone carrying this T cell receptor (beta chain) was seen many times. Its specificity is unknown. Trimming removed 5 bases from V and 10 bases from J, with 14 bases in between. Germline values: CDR1 MNHEY, CDR2 SVGAGI. CDR3 length equals 12 residues. These data originate in a study of T cells in Graves' hyperthyroidism and ophthalmopathy. Study summary: Peripheral blood sampling occurred at initial diagnosis, before any treatment.

Inclusion characteristics of ophthalmopathy patients comprised a Clinical Activity Score of at least 3, a NOSPECS grade of at least 4, and duration under 3 months. PBMCs were obtained from about 9 ml fresh peripheral blood. Template material for amplifying TCR beta CDR3 regions consisted of RNA transcripts. The primer set for the first-round RT-PCR of the TCR CDR3 was HTBI. One entry per CDR3 protein, called by TCRdb with MiXCR from the multiplex PCR reads. The sample contains roughly 500,000 distinct CDR3 sequences, about 24% of which appear only once. General study results and limits: Most clonotypes that expanded in the thyroid above 0.001 also showed up in blood.

The sequence derives from a woman in her thirties with Graves' ophthalmopathy. The genes are TRBV6-5 and TRBJ1-1; D is unresolved. The specimen sequenced was blood. Here the CDR3 reads CASSRTEVGAFF. The CDR3 nucleotides are TGTGCCAGCAGTAGGACCGAGGTGGGAGCTTTCTTT.